This TCR beta chain is drawn from a study of T cell responses to AZD1222 COVID-19 vaccine. Findings and caveats of the study: The span of vaccine-associated CD4 TCRs extended across spike, with dominance at 160-218 and 743-854. Clonal diversity was possibly underestimated, and white British individuals and females predominated among donors.

The CDR3 consists of 14 residues. Trimming removed 5 bases at V and 1 base at J, with 11 bases between. Germline values: CDR1 LNHDA, CDR2 SQIVND (reference sequence). The protocol was immunoSEQ multiplex PCR, while the TCRdb copy is restricted to in-frame clones and leaves out a portion. Of over 60,000 clones in the sample, 88% are singletons; the top ten hold 4.8%. This clone has only a few counts. Its antigen is not identified. J is TRBJ1-2 and V is TRBV19, with TRBD1 as a possible D gene (5 bases). Material: peripheral blood, obtained 28 days after the second dose of the MenACWY control vaccine. The source is an adult who received the MenACWY meningococcal vaccine as a control. The CDR3 sequence is CASSPQTDNYGYTF. CDR3 bases: TGTGCCAGTAGTCCCCAGACAGATAACTATGGCTACACCTTC. Drawing the rest from reference TRBV19 and TRBJ1-2, the complete variable domain is DGGITQSPKYLFRKEGQNVTLSCEQNLNHDAMYWYRQDPGQGLRLIYYSQIVNDFQKGDIAEGYSVSREKKESFPLTVTSAQKNPTAFYLCASSPQTDNYGYTFGSGTRLTVV.